Below are 10 T cell receptor beta chains sequenced from a single sample in a study of cytomegalovirus exposure and HLA in healthy donors. The PCR employed 60 Vbeta primers together with 13 Jbeta primers. Assay used: immunoSEQ multiplex PCR; TCRdb lists only in-frame clones, some missing. The sample holds fewer than 90,000 clones, around 75% seen once. The sequenced sample consisted of PBMCs. The source is a woman aged 40-49 years in good health and CMV-seropositive.

This clone has only one observation. The rearrangement uses TRBV18 and TRBJ1-2; 7 positions agree with TRBD1. The V and J ends lost 6 bases and 6 bases, in that order; junction bases with no gene match: 7. The CDR3 runs to 13 residues. Germline V gives CDR1 KGHSH, CDR2 LQKENI. The CDR3 DNA is TGTGCCAGCTCGCCGACAGGGTCGGATGGCTACACCTTC. Translation gives CASSPTGSDGYTF.

The chain recombines TRBV7-2 with TRBJ2-7; a weak D match, TRBD1 (5 bases). The CDR3 totals 15 residues. Germline V CDR1 and CDR2: SGHTA, FQGNSA. V lost 5 bases and J 0 bases, leaving 14 bases between the germline ends. The DNA for the CDR3 is TGTGCCAGCAGCCCCAAGGGGTCTGCCTCCTACGAGCAGTACTTC. It yields the protein CASSPKGSASYEQYF.

The count of this clone is one. V gene TRBV16 combines with J gene TRBJ2-7; 8 positions agree with TRBD2. CDR3 length: 14 amino acids. J gave up 2 bases and V 2 bases, and 2 bases lay outside the gene matches. Germline CDR1 is KGHSY and CDR2 is FQNENV. The CDR3, as DNA: TGTGCCAGCAGCCAAACTAGCGGTACCTACGAGCAGTACTTC. Amino acids: CASSQTSGTYEQYF.

V is TRBV4-2 and J is TRBJ1-1; 9 bases are shared with TRBD1. This CDR3 region has 17 residues. The germline gives CDR1 LGHNA, CDR2 YNFKEQ. The junction had 9 bases not matched to a gene; V was cut back by 1 base and J by 3 bases. The CDR3 sequence: CASSQGRGTGFDTEAFF. CDR3 nucleotide sequence: TGTGCCAGCAGCCAAGGTCGTGGGACAGGGTTTGACACTGAAGCTTTCTTT.

This chain links TRBV2 with TRBJ2-2; a weak D match, TRBD1 (5 bases). The CDR3 consists of 13 residues. V lost 2 bases to trimming and J lost 6 bases, with 7 bases between them. The germline V gene has CDR1 SNHLY and CDR2 FYNNEI. CDR3 region: CASSEQGPGELFF. CDR3 in DNA: TGTGCCAGCAGTGAACAGGGTCCCGGGGAGCTGTTTTTT.

The CDR3 nucleotides are TGCGCCAGCAGCCGCGGACTAGCGAAAAACACCGGGGAGCTGTTTTTT. Its protein product is CASSRGLAKNTGELFF. This rearrangement joins TRBV4-3 to TRBJ2-2; 9 bases agree with TRBD2. Unmatched junction bases numbered 5, after V lost 4 bases and J lost 2 bases. Germline V gives CDR1 LGHNA, CDR2 YSLEER. The CDR3 length is 16 residues.

This clone was counted a few times. The chain links TRBV7-2 to TRBJ1-1; the D gene is possibly TRBD1 (5 bases). CDR1 and CDR2 (germline): SGHTA, FQGNSA. The length of the CDR3 is 14 residues. Trimming took 1 base from V and 4 from J, leaving 10 bases between them. CDR3 residues: CASSLVQGGTEAFF. In DNA, the CDR3 is TGTGCCAGCAGCTTAGTCCAGGGAGGCACTGAAGCTTTCTTT. Complete variable domain (other parts from reference TRBV7-2 and TRBJ1-1): GAGVSQSPSNKVTEKGKDVELRCDPISGHTALYWYRQSLGQGLEFLIYFQGNSAPDKSGLPSDRFSAERTGGSVSTLTIQRTQQEDSAVYLCASSLVQGGTEAFFGQGTRLTVV.

V and J are TRBV4-2 and TRBJ2-5; TRBD2 is a possible D gene (6 bases). The CDR3 sequence is 14 residues long. Germline CDR1 is LGHNA and CDR2 is YNFKEQ. The V and J ends lost 1 base and 4 bases respectively, with 10 bases between them. In nucleotides, the CDR3 is TGTGCCAGCAGCCAAGCCGGGAGAGGAGAGACCCAGTACTTC. It encodes CASSQAGRGETQYF.

This clone has a single count. This rearrangement joins TRBV5-8 to TRBJ2-7; tentative D call: TRBD1 (5 bases). The CDR3 runs 14 residues. Germline CDR1 and CDR2: SGHTS and YDEGEE. Trimming shortened V by 1 base and J by 2 bases, and 10 bases separated the two germline ends. The DNA of the CDR3 is TGTGCCAGCAGCTTGAAGGGGATGGCCTACGAGCAGTACTTC. As protein: CASSLKGMAYEQYF.

This clone turned up a few times. The chain employs TRBV5-1 and TRBJ2-7; 12 positions match TRBD2. Germline V gives CDR1 SGHRS, CDR2 YFSETQ. Trimming took 2 bases from V and 2 from J; bases not matched to a gene: 2. The CDR3 spans 15 residues. CDR3 region: CASSLLAGGPYEQYF. Written as DNA, the CDR3 is TGCGCCAGCAGCTTACTAGCGGGAGGTCCCTACGAGCAGTACTTC. The full variable domain, rest sourced from reference TRBV5-1 and TRBJ2-7, is KAGVTQTPRYLIKTRGQQVTLSCSPISGHRSVSWYQQTPGQGLQFLFEYFSETQRNKGNFPGRFSGRQFSNSRSEMNVSTLELGDSALYLCASSLLAGGPYEQYFGPGTRLTVT.